These 22 T cell receptor beta chains originate from one sample sequenced in a study of human T cells and chemical hapten exposure. The library tagged each cDNA molecule with unique molecular identifiers. TCRdb re-called the reads through MiXCR, storing one row per CDR3 protein. In the table there are about 4,000 distinct CDR3 sequences, 49% of which are singletons. Documented treatment: therapeutic diphenylcyclopropenone sensitization with weekly scalp DPC. The sequencing here drew on whole blood, taken before DPC sensitization or 2, 6, or about 24 weeks after (not recorded which). These receptors were collected from an adult with alopecia areata. Some clones in this sample may be carry-over from other donors' samples. This table probably holds off-target reads from a library built for another chain.

In its sample, this clonotype was seen a few times. This chain uses TRBV6-2 or TRBV6-3 with TRBJ2-2, with a possible D match to TRBD1 (6 bases). The CDR3 runs 14 residues. Germline V lookup: CDR1 MNHEY, CDR2 SVGEGT. Trimming took off 7 bases at V and 0 bases at J, with 9 bases between the two ends. The CDR3 is CASNQGTNTGELFF. Here the CDR3 DNA reads TGTGCCAGCAACCAGGGGACGAACACCGGGGAGCTGTTTTTT.

This chain uses TRBV3-1 with TRBJ2-1; 8 positions match TRBD1. In germline, CDR1 is LGHDT, CDR2 YNNKEL (reference sequence). This CDR3 region has 14 residues. Losses at the gene ends were 4 bases for V and 7 bases for J; bases not matched to a gene: 6. The DNA of the CDR3 is TGTGCCAGCAGCCGACGACAGGGGCAGAATGAGCAGTTCTTC. This sequence encodes CASSRRQGQNEQFF.

V usage is TRBV12-3 or TRBV12-4 and J usage is TRBJ2-7, with 9 bases lining up with TRBD1. The CDR3 covers 14 residues. J lost 3 bases, V lost 6 bases, and 6 bases had no gene match. The CDR3 reads CASRPGTGNYEQYF. Here the CDR3 DNA reads TGTGCCAGCAGGCCTGGGACAGGGAACTACGAGCAGTACTTC.

This clonotype turned up a few times. The J gene is TRBJ2-1, the V gene TRBV20-1, with a weak D call TRBD1 (6 bases). The germline gives CDR1 DFQATT, CDR2 SNEGSKA (reference sequence). V gave up 5 bases and J gave up 0 bases, with 14 bases separating them. This CDR3 is 15 amino acids long. CDR3 in amino acids: CSADGQGSSYNEQFF. CDR3 DNA sequence: TGCAGTGCTGACGGTCAGGGGAGCTCCTACAATGAGCAGTTCTTC.

This clonotype has a single count. The V and J genes are TRBV7-9 and TRBJ2-3, with a tentative D call TRBD2 (6 bases). Germline V gene sequence: CDR1 SEHNR, CDR2 FQNEAQ (reference sequence). Trimming stripped 4 bases from V and 3 bases from J, with 17 bases between. The CDR3 covers 16 residues. CDR3 nucleotides: TGTGCCAGCAGCTCCAGACTAGTCCACCTGACAGATACGCAGTATTTT. The encoded protein is CASSSRLVHLTDTQYF.

The chain joins TRBV28 to TRBJ2-7; 8 bases line up with TRBD1. This CDR3 is 12 amino acids long. The V and J ends lost 8 bases and 7 bases, in that order; junction bases with no gene match: 7. The germline gives CDR1 MDHEN, CDR2 SYDVKM. The CDR3 loop reads CASLDRGWEQYF. The DNA of the CDR3 is TGTGCCAGCCTCGACAGGGGTTGGGAGCAGTACTTC. The whole variable domain, filled in from reference TRBV28 and TRBJ2-7, reads DVKVTQSSRYLVKRTGEKVFLECVQDMDHENMFWYRQDPGLGLRLIYFSYDVKMKEKGDIPEGYSVSREKKERFSLILESASTNQTSMYLCASLDRGWEQYFGPGTRLTVT.

V usage is TRBV29-1 and J usage is TRBJ2-1, with 10 nucleotides matching TRBD2. Germline V CDR1 and CDR2: SQVTM, ANQGSEA. V lost 4 bases to trimming and J lost 7 bases; unmatched junction nucleotides: 4. The CDR3 is 13 residues long. CDR3 nucleotides: TGCAGCGTTGGAATAGCGGGAGGTAATGAGCAGTTCTTC. Protein: CSVGIAGGNEQFF.

The chain has TRBV29-1 and TRBJ2-1, with D tentatively TRBD1 or TRBD2 (5 bases each). Trimming stripped 6 bases from V and 3 bases from J, with 15 bases between. The CDR3 spans 14 residues. The germline V gene has CDR1 SQVTM and CDR2 ANQGSEA. The DNA of the CDR3 is TGCAGCGTCGCCCCTCGGGGCAGCTACAATGAGCAGTTCTTC. Its translation: CSVAPRGSYNEQFF.

This clonotype showed up just a few times. The gene calls are TRBV7-9 and TRBJ1-4; the D is unclear. Germline CDR1 SEHNR, CDR2 FQNEAQ (reference sequence). Trimming removed 5 bases at V and 4 bases at J, with 11 bases between. This CDR3 is built from 14 residues. CDR3 loop: CASSPAGNNEKLFF. The CDR3, as DNA: TGTGCCAGCAGCCCCGCGGGAAATAATGAAAAACTGTTTTTT.

The chain has TRBV6-2 or TRBV6-3 and TRBJ2-7, with 8 bases lining up with TRBD1. The CDR3 sequence is 12 residues long. CDR1 is MNHEY and CDR2 is SVGEGT in the germline V gene. The V gene end was trimmed by 6 bases and the J gene end by 6 bases; junction bases not matched to a gene: 4. The chain's CDR3 is CASRRQGPEQYF. The CDR3 coding sequence is TGTGCCAGCAGACGACAGGGGCCCGAGCAGTACTTC.

This clonotype was counted between two and nine times. The V gene is TRBV5-1, the J gene TRBJ2-2, with D unclear. CDR1 is SGHRS, CDR2 YFSETQ, per germline. The V end lost 0 bases, the J end lost 4 bases, and 13 bases lay between the germline ends. This CDR3 has 16 amino acids. CDR3 residues: CASSLGALLGTGELFF. Here the CDR3 DNA reads TGCGCCAGCAGCTTGGGGGCCCTCTTGGGCACCGGGGAGCTGTTTTTT. Based on the CDR3 plus reference TRBV5-1 and TRBJ2-2, the full variable domain is KAGVTQTPRYLIKTRGQQVTLSCSPISGHRSVSWYQQTPGQGLQFLFEYFSETQRNKGNFPGRFSGRQFSNSRSEMNVSTLELGDSALYLCASSLGALLGTGELFFGEGSRLTVL.

This chain joins TRBV7-6 and TRBJ2-2; D remains unclear. Between the trimmed V and J ends, which lost 7 bases and 0 bases, there was a span of 12 bases. The CDR3 spans 15 residues. Germline V lookup: CDR1 SGHVS, CDR2 FNYEAQ. The CDR3 coding sequence is TGTGCCAGCACCCTGTTAGCCGCGAACACCGGGGAGCTGTTTTTT. Protein sequence: CASTLLAANTGELFF.

The sample holds a few counts of this clonotype. CDR3 nucleotide sequence: TGTGCCAGCAGCTTTAGGCTAGCGGGGTCCAATGAGCAGTTCTTC. It is translated as CASSFRLAGSNEQFF. The rearrangement uses TRBV5-4 and TRBJ2-1, with TRBD2 matching 9 bases. Germline-derived CDR1 and CDR2 are SGHNT and YYREEE (reference sequence). V shed 2 bases, J shed 6 bases, and the junction held 6 bases outside the gene matches. This CDR3 has 15 amino acids.

The chain links TRBV15 to TRBJ2-7; TRBD2 is a possible D gene (5 bases). This CDR3 contains 12 residues. V was shortened by 1 base and J by 6 bases, with 7 bases between the two germline ends. Germline loops: CDR1 LNHNV, CDR2 YYDKDF (reference sequence). CDR3 nucleotide sequence: TGTGCCACCAGCAGAGCACGGGGCGAGCAGTACTTC. Amino acids: CATSRARGEQYF.

The rearrangement links TRBV5-1 to TRBJ2-7; 7 bases fit TRBD1. Looked up from germline, CDR1 is SGHRS and CDR2 is YFSETQ. J lost 4 bases, V lost 4 bases, and 17 bases had no gene match. This CDR3 region has 17 residues. The CDR3 sequence: CASSLGAQTGRTYEQYF. The CDR3 nucleotides are TGCGCCAGCAGCCTGGGAGCTCAGACAGGGCGTACATACGAGCAGTACTTC.

The chain recombines TRBV4-1 with TRBJ2-3; a possible D gene is TRBD1 (6 bases). The CDR3 spans 16 residues. V was trimmed by 3 bases and J by 0 bases, leaving 13 bases between them. The germline CDR1 and CDR2 sequences are MGHRA and YSYEKL. The CDR3 DNA is TGCGCCAGCAGCCAGACGACAGGCACTAGCACAGATACGCAGTATTTT. This translates into CASSQTTGTSTDTQYF.

This clonotype was counted between two and nine times. The chain combines TRBV11-3 with TRBJ2-1, with 7 positions matching TRBD2. The CDR3 spans 12 residues. CDR1 and CDR2 from the germline V gene are SGHNT and YENEEA. V trimming: 8 bases; J trimming: 9 bases; junction bases outside the gene matches: 7. The CDR3 here is CASRGVSGEQFF. CDR3 sequence (DNA): TGTGCCAGCCGGGGGGTGTCGGGTGAGCAGTTCTTC.

The sample holds a few counts of this clonotype. V usage is TRBV12-3 or TRBV12-4 and J usage is TRBJ2-7; D gene uncertain. The CDR3 spans 12 residues. Trimming shortened V by 7 bases and J by 3 bases, and 10 bases separated the two germline ends. As DNA, the CDR3 is TGTGCCAGCACCAGCTCCCTCTACGAGCAGTACTTC. The encoded protein is CASTSSLYEQYF.

The J gene is TRBJ2-3, the V gene TRBV20-1, with 12 bases aligning to TRBD2. The CDR3 runs to 14 residues. Germline V CDR1 and CDR2: DFQATT, SNEGSKA (reference sequence). V was pared by 6 bases and J by 4 bases, with 5 bases of the junction left unmatched. Here the CDR3 reads CSAPTSGRPDTQYF. The CDR3, as DNA: TGCAGTGCCCCGACTAGCGGGAGACCAGATACGCAGTATTTT.

The V gene is TRBV28, the J gene TRBJ2-7; no reliable D call. Trimming stripped 2 bases from V and 4 bases from J, with 6 bases between. CDR3 size: 12 residues. In germline, CDR1 is MDHEN, CDR2 SYDVKM. In DNA form, the CDR3 reads TGTGCCAGCAGTTTACTTACTTACGAGCAGTACTTC. This encodes CASSLLTYEQYF.

Only one count was recorded for this clonotype. V is TRBV20-1 and J is TRBJ2-3; no clear D. CDR1 is DFQATT, CDR2 SNEGSKA, per germline (reference sequence). Trimming stripped 1 base from V and 2 bases from J, with 13 bases between. CDR3 size: 15 residues. In DNA form, the CDR3 reads TGCAGTGCTAGAGGGACGGCTACTTCCACAGATACGCAGTATTTT. It yields the protein CSARGTATSTDTQYF.

The chain is built from TRBV7-6 and TRBJ2-3; 14 bases align to TRBD2. Germline V lookup: CDR1 SGHVS, CDR2 FNYEAQ. With 5 bases clipped from V and 2 bases from J, the junction kept 18 bases outside the gene matches. The CDR3 covers 21 residues. CDR3 in amino acids: CASSRYLTPGTSGRITDTQYF. CDR3 DNA: TGTGCCAGCAGCCGTTACCTCACCCCCGGGACTAGCGGGAGAATCACAGATACGCAGTATTTT.